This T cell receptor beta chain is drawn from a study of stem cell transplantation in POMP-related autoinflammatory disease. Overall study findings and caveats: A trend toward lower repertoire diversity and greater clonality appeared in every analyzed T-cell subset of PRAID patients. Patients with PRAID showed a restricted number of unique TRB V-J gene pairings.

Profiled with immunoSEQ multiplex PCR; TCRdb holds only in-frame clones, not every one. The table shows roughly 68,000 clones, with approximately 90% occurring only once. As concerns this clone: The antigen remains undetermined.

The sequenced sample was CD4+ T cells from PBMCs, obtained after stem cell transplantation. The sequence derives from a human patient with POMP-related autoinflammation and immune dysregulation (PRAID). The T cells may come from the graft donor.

The CDR3 sequence is CAGGGYEQYF. In nucleotides, the CDR3 is TGTGCAGGTGGGGGGTACGAGCAGTACTTC. This rearrangement joins TRBV30 to TRBJ2-7; D is perhaps TRBD2 (6 bases). The CDR3 extends over 10 amino acids. Germline V gives CDR1 GTSNPN, CDR2 SVGIG (reference sequence).